This entry concerns a single TCR beta chain. The sample comes from a study of blood T cell repertoires in COVID-19. Study information: Whether acute or convalescent, the COVID-19 samples came from the United States, Italy and Spain.

Germline V gene lookup returns CDR1 MDHEN and CDR2 SYDVKM. CDR3 size: 12 residues. V gave up 6 bases and J gave up 7 bases, with 10 bases separating them. This table comes from immunoSEQ multiplex PCR, and its TCRdb copy is limited to in-frame clones, with some not included. Of about 200,000 clones in the sample, approximately 80% were seen once. The clonotype comes from a woman aged 55-70 years with acute COVID-19. The material sequenced was PBMCs or T cells enriched from blood (not recorded which). The V gene is TRBV28, the J gene TRBJ1-5; D not resolved. For the CDR3, the DNA is TGTGCCAGCAGCGGGGTCACCCAGCCCCAGCATTTT. This sequence encodes CASSGVTQPQHF.